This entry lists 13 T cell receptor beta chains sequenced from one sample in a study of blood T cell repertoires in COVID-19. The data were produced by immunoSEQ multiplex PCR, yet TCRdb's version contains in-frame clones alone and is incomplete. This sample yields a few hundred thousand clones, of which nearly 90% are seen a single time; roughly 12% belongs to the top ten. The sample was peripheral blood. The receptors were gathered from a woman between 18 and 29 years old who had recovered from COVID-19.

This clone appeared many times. CDR3 amino acids: CASSENTGGISPLHF. The CDR3 nucleotides are TGTGCCAGCAGTGAAAATACGGGGGGGATTTCACCCCTCCACTTT. The V and J genes are TRBV25-1 and TRBJ1-6, with TRBD1 as a possible D gene (5 bases). There are 15 residues in the CDR3. The V and J ends lost 2 bases and 9 bases respectively, with 14 bases between them. Germline loops: CDR1 MGHDK, CDR2 SYGVNS.

CDR3 residues: CARTSAGRGNTEAFF. CDR3 DNA: TGTGCCAGGACCTCGGCGGGCAGGGGGAACACTGAAGCTTTCTTT. This sequence joins TRBV9 and TRBJ1-1; maybe TRBD1 (6 bases). V lost 8 bases to trimming and J lost 1 base, with 18 bases between them. The CDR3 is 15 residues long. The germline V gene encodes CDR1 SGDLS and CDR2 YYNGEE. The full variable domain, rest sourced from reference TRBV9 and TRBJ1-1, is DSGVTQTPKHLITATGQRVTLRCSPRSGDLSVYWYQQSLDQGLQFLIQYYNGEERAKGNILERFSAQQFPDLHSELNLSSLELGDSALYFCARTSAGRGNTEAFFGQGTRLTVV.

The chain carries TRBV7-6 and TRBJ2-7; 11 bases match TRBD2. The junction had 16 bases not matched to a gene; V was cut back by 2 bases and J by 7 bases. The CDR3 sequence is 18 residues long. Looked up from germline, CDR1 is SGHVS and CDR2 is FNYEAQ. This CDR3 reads CASSLLAGGPSTYGEQYF. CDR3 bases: TGTGCCAGCAGCTTACTAGCGGGAGGTCCCAGCACCTACGGAGAGCAGTACTTC.

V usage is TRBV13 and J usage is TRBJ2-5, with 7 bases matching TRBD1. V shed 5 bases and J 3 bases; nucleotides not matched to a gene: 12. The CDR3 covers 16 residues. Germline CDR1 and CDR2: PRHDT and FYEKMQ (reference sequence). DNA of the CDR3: TGTGCCAGCAGCCCGGTAGGGACAGCCCGAAAAGAGACCCAGTACTTC. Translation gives CASSPVGTARKETQYF.

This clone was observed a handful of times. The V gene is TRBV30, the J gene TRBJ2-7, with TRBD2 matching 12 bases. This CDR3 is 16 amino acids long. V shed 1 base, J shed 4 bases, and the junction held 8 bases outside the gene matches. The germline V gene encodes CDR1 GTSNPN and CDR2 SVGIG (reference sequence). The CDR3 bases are TGTGCCTGGAGTGGCACTAGCGGGAGGTATGGTTACGAGCAGTACTTC. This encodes CAWSGTSGRYGYEQYF.

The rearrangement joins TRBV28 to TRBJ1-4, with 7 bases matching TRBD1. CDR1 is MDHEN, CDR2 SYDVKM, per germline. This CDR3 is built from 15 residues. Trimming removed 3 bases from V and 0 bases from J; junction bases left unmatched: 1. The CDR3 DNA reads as TGTGCCAGCAGTTTCCAGGGGGCAACTAATGAAAAACTGTTTTTT. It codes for CASSFQGATNEKLFF.

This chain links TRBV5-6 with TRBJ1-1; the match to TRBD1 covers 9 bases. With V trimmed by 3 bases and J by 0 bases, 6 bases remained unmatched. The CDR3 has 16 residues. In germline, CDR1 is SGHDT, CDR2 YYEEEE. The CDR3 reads CASSYGTGWLNTEAFF. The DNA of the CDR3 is TGTGCCAGCAGCTACGGGACAGGGTGGCTGAACACTGAAGCTTTCTTT.

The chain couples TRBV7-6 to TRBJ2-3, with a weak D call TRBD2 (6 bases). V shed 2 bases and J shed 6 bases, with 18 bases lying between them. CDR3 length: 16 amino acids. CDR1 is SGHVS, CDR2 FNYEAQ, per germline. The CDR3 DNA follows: TGTGCCAGCAGCTTATCACCGGGAGACATTGCCGATACGCAGTATTTT. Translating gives CASSLSPGDIADTQYF.

The CDR3 is CASSPRGDRGMGTEAFF. The CDR3 coding sequence is TGCGCCAGCAGCCCGAGGGGGGACAGGGGCATGGGCACTGAAGCTTTCTTT. The rearrangement uses TRBV5-1 and TRBJ1-1; 10 nucleotides agree with TRBD1. The V gene end was trimmed by 4 bases and the J gene end by 4 bases; junction bases not matched to a gene: 13. The CDR3 has 17 residues. The germline V gene encodes CDR1 SGHRS and CDR2 YFSETQ.

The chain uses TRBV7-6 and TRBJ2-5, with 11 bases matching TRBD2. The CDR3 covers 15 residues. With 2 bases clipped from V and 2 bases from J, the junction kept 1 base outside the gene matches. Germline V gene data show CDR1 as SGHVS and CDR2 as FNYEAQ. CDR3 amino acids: CASSLRLAGQETQYF. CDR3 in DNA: TGTGCCAGCAGCTTAAGACTAGCGGGACAAGAGACCCAGTACTTC.

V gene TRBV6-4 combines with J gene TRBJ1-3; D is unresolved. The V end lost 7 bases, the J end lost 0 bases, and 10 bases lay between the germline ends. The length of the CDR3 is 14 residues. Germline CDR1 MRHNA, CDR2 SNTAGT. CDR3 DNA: TGTGCCAGCACCCCGTCCTCCTCTGGAAACACCATATATTTT. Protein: CASTPSSSGNTIYF.

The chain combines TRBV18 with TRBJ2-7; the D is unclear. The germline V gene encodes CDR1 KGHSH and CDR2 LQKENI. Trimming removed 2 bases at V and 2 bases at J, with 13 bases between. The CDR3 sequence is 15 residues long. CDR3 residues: CASSPSGPTAYEQYF. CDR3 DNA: TGTGCCAGCTCACCATCTGGCCCCACCGCCTACGAGCAGTACTTC.

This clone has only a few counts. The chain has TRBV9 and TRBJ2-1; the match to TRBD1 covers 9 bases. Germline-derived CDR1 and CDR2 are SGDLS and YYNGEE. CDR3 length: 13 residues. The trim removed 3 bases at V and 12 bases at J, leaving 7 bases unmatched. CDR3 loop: CASSEGTGNWQFF. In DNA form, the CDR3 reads TGTGCCAGCAGCGAAGGGACAGGGAACTGGCAGTTCTTC.